This record concerns one T cell receptor beta chain sequence. This clone has just a few counts. Its recognized antigen is unknown. No base-level quality is on record; no much larger clone is a single base apart. These data come from a study of beta chain features in type 1 diabetes (dated by TCRdb to the late 2010s). Background on the whole study: No differences in mean age, gender distribution, total cell number or subset yield were found between patients and healthy donors. A total of 85 million to 140 million sorted cells were examined across all samples, and a strong correlation was observed between cell number per subset and RNA yield. The study compared the TCRB repertoires of sorted circulating CD4+ T cell subsets in recently diagnosed type 1 diabetes patients with those in matched healthy donors. Regulatory and stem cell-like memory subsets were obtained from only 8 patients and roughly 8 healthy donors, while naive and central memory subsets were obtained from all 28 donors. What the authors observed across the whole study: Because cDNA was sequenced instead of genomic DNA, highly expressing activated cells could be over-represented, though the groups showed no difference in activation or CD3 levels. PCR might favor shorter templates, but patient and control samples were amplified and corrected together, so any skew would affect both groups equally. The naive, central memory and regulatory TCRB repertoires appeared to resemble one another more closely among patients than among healthy donors. Patients with type 1 diabetes made fewer insertions and deleted more nucleotides at VDJ recombination sites, implying thymic rearrangement abnormalities. Type 1 diabetes patients showed a moderate but significant shortening of TCRB CDR3 length in all four CD4+ subsets. HLA sub-analyses involved small numbers of individuals, so any influence of HLA type on TCRB rearrangement remained unresolved.

In the germline V gene, CDR1 corresponds to SGDLS and CDR2 to YYNGEE. The CDR3 goes from the cysteine to the phenylalanine over 15 residues. Only the CDR3 DNA stays, 45 bases, in frame from base 1. V trim: 4 bases; J trim: 7 bases; unmatched bases: 7. A single peripheral blood draw of about 120 mL on average was collected from each donor into heparinised tubes. Naive, central memory, regulatory and stem cell-like memory CD4+ T cells were sorted on a BD FACSAria II using a panel including CD45RO, CCR7, CD25, CD127, CD95 and CD27. Every sorted population had a purity above 95%. PBMCs were isolated immediately by Lymphoprep density gradient centrifugation and stained directly without culture. So that batch effects would be minimized, each experiment stained and sorted samples in pairs, pairing one healthy donor with one patient. All of the isolated RNA was reverse transcribed with the High Capacity cDNA Reverse Transcription Kit, so expressed TCRB transcripts were sequenced. Deep immunoSEQ sequencing was performed on naive, central memory and regulatory T cell samples, with an average of roughly 3.6 million total reads per sample. After sorted cells were lysed in RLT buffer, RNA was extracted with DNase-treated RNeasy Micro or Mini kits, with the choice depending on cell number. Each cell subset was processed on its own to prevent cross-contamination, while patient and healthy donor samples were processed together. The immunoSEQ multiplex PCR was used to amplify TCRB sequences from cDNA, yielding 87-bp fragments that span the CDR3 region. Sequencing of the amplicons was performed on the Illumina HiSeq platform. The paper's processing steps were these. Synthetic template baselines were used to correct PCR bias computationally, reads within Hamming distance 2 were collapsed together, and singletons that could not be merged were discarded. Reads were aligned against IMGT to assign V, D and J genes, CDR3 length and insertions or deletions at six rearrangement sites. Within each subset, clonotype counts were normalized to sorted cell number, and only after that were true diversity and Gini coefficients computed with the tcR R package. Repertoire sharing was quantified using the overlap coefficient calculated on TCRB nucleotide sequences. Out-of-frame TCRB sequences from naive cells were analyzed to stand in for the pre-selection repertoire. TCRdb re-hosts the immuneACCESS table, in-frame sequences only. Its copies lack some clones; in the studies checked, an unresolved V gene accounts for under half of them, and the cause for the rest is not known. That table gives V, J and clone size, and the DNA gave D and trimming. Here the sample has hundreds of thousands of clones; around 16% occur a single time. In total, the top ten clones hold under 0.095% of the sample.

The chain is assembled from TRBV9 and TRBJ2-7; 14 central nucleotides agree with TRBD2. The sample was naive CD4+ T cells from blood. This specimen's cell subset or site label, per the study, means: true naive CD4+ T cells. The sequence came from a man younger than 35 in good health. The CDR3 is CASSPGTSGRYEQYF. The DNA is TGTGCCAGCAGCCCGGGGACTAGCGGGAGATATGAGCAGTACTTC.